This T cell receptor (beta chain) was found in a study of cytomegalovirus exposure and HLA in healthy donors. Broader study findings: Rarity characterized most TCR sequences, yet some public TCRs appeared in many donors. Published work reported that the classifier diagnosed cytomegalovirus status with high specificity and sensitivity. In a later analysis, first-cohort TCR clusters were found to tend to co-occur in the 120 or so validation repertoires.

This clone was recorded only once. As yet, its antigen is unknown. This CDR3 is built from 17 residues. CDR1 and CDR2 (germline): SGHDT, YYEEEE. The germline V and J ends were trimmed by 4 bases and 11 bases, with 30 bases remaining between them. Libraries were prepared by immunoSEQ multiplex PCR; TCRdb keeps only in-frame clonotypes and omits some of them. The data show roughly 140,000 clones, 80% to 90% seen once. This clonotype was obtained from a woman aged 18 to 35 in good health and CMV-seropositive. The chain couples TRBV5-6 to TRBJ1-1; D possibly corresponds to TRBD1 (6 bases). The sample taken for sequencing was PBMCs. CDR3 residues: CASSLHPYRDRFLRAFF. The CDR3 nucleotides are TGTGCCAGCAGCCTCCATCCATACAGGGACCGGTTTTTGAGGGCTTTCTTT.